The rows below give T cell receptor beta chains drawn from one sample of a study of blood T cell repertoires in COVID-19. The method was immunoSEQ multiplex PCR; TCRdb's version includes in-frame clones alone and lacks a portion of them. The sample includes a few hundred thousand clones, 86% of them seen just once. The source material was peripheral blood. These receptor sequences come from a woman between 50 and 59 years old with acute or convalescent COVID-19. The CDR3 runs from the conserved cysteine through the conserved F or W. A D gene is named only where the DNA matches it firmly. Not all rows give a size; the values are once, few, many and, for expanded clones, a class.

d_call j_call cdr3_length clone_size v_call cdr3_nt cdr3_aa
TRBD1 TRBJ1-2 13 - TRBV7-3 TGTGCCAGCAGCTTGACAGGGACGTATGGCTACACCTTC CASSLTGTYGYTF
- TRBJ1-2 11 - TRBV28 TGTGCCAGCCTTCGAGACTATGGCTACACCTTC CASLRDYGYTF
TRBD1 TRBJ1-2 13 few TRBV2 TGTGCCAGCGCTCGGGACAGGTTCTATGGCTACACCTTC CASARDRFYGYTF
- TRBJ2-1 14 - TRBV11-1 TGTGCCAGCAGCTTGGTCAGCCTAGTGGATGAGCAGTTCTTC CASSLVSLVDEQFF
- TRBJ2-7 15 - TRBV10-3 TGTGCCATCAGTGAGACGGGGGAAAGGGCCTACGAGCAGTACTTC CAISETGERAYEQYF
- TRBJ1-1 11 - TRBV5-4 TGTGCCAGCACCGCAACGGGTGAAGCTTTCTTT CASTATGEAFF
- TRBJ2-5 14 once TRBV24-1 TGTGCCACCAGTGATTTAGCTAACCAAGAGACCCAGTACTTC CATSDLANQETQYF
TRBD1 TRBJ2-5 15 - TRBV10-3 TGTGCCATCAGAGAGGACAGGGGGCTAGAAGAGACCCAGTACTTC CAIREDRGLEETQYF
- TRBJ1-6 15 - TRBV11-2 TGTGCCAGCAGCTCGGGCCTGACAGGTCTTTCACCCCTCCACTTT CASSSGLTGLSPLHF
- TRBJ1-5 13 - TRBV2 TGTGCCAGCAGGGCCCTTAGCAATCAGCCCCAGCATTTT CASRALSNQPQHF
TRBD2 TRBJ2-7 15 - TRBV5-1 TGCGCCAGCAGCTTAGCGGGAGGAGAAGCCTACGAGCAGTACTTC CASSLAGGEAYEQYF
TRBD1 TRBJ1-6 15 - TRBV27 TGTGCCAGCAACCCACAGGGGGCGCAGAATTCACCCCTCCACTTT CASNPQGAQNSPLHF
- TRBJ1-5 16 - TRBV3-1/TRBV3-2 TGTGCCAGCAGCCAAGGTACGGAAATGGGCCATCAGCCCCAGCATTTT CASSQGTEMGHQPQHF
- TRBJ1-2 14 - TRBV28 TGTGCCAGCAGTTTGGCGGATTCAAACTATGGCTACACCTTC CASSLADSNYGYTF
TRBD1 TRBJ1-6 17 once TRBV10-3 TGTGCCATCAGCGACAGGGGCCTATCATTCGGTGATTCACCCCTCCACTTT CAISDRGLSFGDSPLHF
- TRBJ2-5 13 - TRBV10-3 TGTGCCATCAGTGAGGGGGCCCGAGAGACCCAGTACTTC CAISEGARETQYF
TRBD2 TRBJ2-1 14 - TRBV15 TGTGCCACCAGTCGCGGGAGGGGGGTGAGGGAGCAGTTCTTC CATSRGRGVREQFF
- TRBJ2-1 16 - TRBV27 TGTGCCAGCAGTTTCATACGTAGCGGATTCGTCAATGAGCAGTTCTTC CASSFIRSGFVNEQFF
TRBD1 TRBJ2-7 14 - TRBV3-1/TRBV3-2 TGTGCCAGCAGCCTAAGACAGGGGGACGACGAGCAGTACTTC CASSLRQGDDEQYF